This T cell receptor beta chain is from a study of lymphopenia after photon versus proton radiotherapy. This CDR3 has 14 amino acids. CDR1 is SGHTA, CDR2 FQGNSA, per germline. The V end was cut by 3 bases, the J end by 4 bases, with 13 bases between. Points on this clone: Its antigen remains unidentified.

Only in-frame clones appear in the TCRdb table, and some are missing; sequencing was by immunoSEQ multiplex PCR. The top ten hold around 2.2% of the sample, which has around 64,000 clones, roughly 90% seen once. Study-level points and caveats: Post-nadir diversity loss with photons came from oligoclonal expansion, particularly CD8+ Temra cells. Post-nadir TCR diversity decline inversely tracked overall survival among those who died.

The source was peripheral blood, collected from a patient treated with photon-based radiotherapy. This sequence was found in a woman aged 40 to 50 with cholangiocarcinoma. This chain links TRBV7-2 with TRBJ2-7; tentatively, D is TRBD1 (5 bases). The CDR3 is CASSFPGQQYEQYF. CDR3 coding DNA: TGTGCCAGCAGCTTCCCAGGGCAGCAGTACGAGCAGTACTTC.